This T cell receptor beta chain was sequenced during a study of blood T cell repertoires in COVID-19. Study summary: Spain, Italy and the United States supplied samples that represented acute and convalescent COVID-19. The analysed material was cDNA or gDNA that came from T cells, B-cell-depleted T cells, or PBMCs.

In the original processing: Scientists estimated how many nucleated cells there were by amplifying reference gene primers. Assay: immunoSEQ multiplex PCR; the TCRdb copy retains only in-frame clones and omits some. The V and J calls and clone size come from that table; D and trimming were worked out from the DNA. The data contain 120,000 to 150,000 clones, approximately 90% of them singletons. This CDR3 has 15 residues. Looked up from germline, CDR1 is SGDLS and CDR2 is YYNGEE. The V gene lost 3 bases and the J gene lost 0 bases, with 10 bases spanning the gap. The TCR originated in an elderly woman with acute or convalescent COVID-19. V usage is TRBV9 and J usage is TRBJ1-3, with unresolved D. Source material: peripheral blood. The CDR3 bases are TGTGCCAGCAGCGATTTTGGAGCCTCTGGAAACACCATATATTTT. It codes for CASSDFGASGNTIYF.